Listed below are T cell receptor beta chains from one sample, sequenced in a study of OX40 agonist ivuxolimab in advanced cancers. Profiling relied on immunoSEQ multiplex PCR, and the TCRdb table lists in-frame clones only, not all of them. The table includes fewer than 65,000 clones, around 82% detected once. Sequencing used CD4+ or CD8+ T cells sorted from blood, obtained in a trial of the OX40 agonist ivuxolimab. The receptor set was obtained from an adult with an advanced solid tumor such as melanoma, head and neck, liver or kidney cancer. Each CDR3 is given with its conserved first and last residue. Fields, in order: D gene, J gene, clone size, V gene, CDR3 protein, CDR3 DNA. D genes are given only for firm matches. Some rows have no size entry. The others give once, few or many, or a class for an expanded clone.

>.|TRBJ1-2|.|TRBV7-9
CASSLVGAYGYTF
TGTGCCAGCAGCTTAGTCGGAGCCTATGGCTACACCTTC
>.|TRBJ1-2|.|TRBV19
CASSPRRDHPNYGYTF
TGTGCCAGTAGTCCGAGAAGGGACCATCCGAACTATGGCTACACCTTC
>.|TRBJ1-1|few|TRBV5-1
CASSLGRDVSEAFF
TGCGCCAGCAGCCTTGGCAGGGACGTCTCTGAAGCTTTCTTT
>.|TRBJ2-3|.|TRBV7-9
CASSLNYPTDTQYF
TGTGCCAGCAGCTTAAACTACCCCACAGATACGCAGTATTTT
>TRBD1|TRBJ2-1|.|TRBV9
CASSFWTGSYNEQFF
TGTGCCAGCAGTTTCTGGACAGGCTCCTACAATGAGCAGTTCTTC
>.|TRBJ1-4|.|TRBV7-9
CASSLAGENEKLFF
TGTGCCAGCAGCTTAGCAGGGGAAAATGAAAAACTGTTTTTT
>.|TRBJ2-5|.|TRBV11-3
CASSSMAQETQYF
TGTGCCAGCAGCTCGATGGCACAAGAGACCCAGTACTTC
>TRBD1|TRBJ1-2|.|TRBV28
CASSSASPFDRGYGYTF
TGTGCCAGCAGTTCCGCTTCACCCTTTGACAGGGGCTATGGCTACACCTTC
>TRBD1|TRBJ1-1|.|TRBV5-4
CASSGRQGATEAFF
TGTGCCAGCAGCGGAAGACAGGGTGCGACTGAAGCTTTCTTT
>.|TRBJ2-7|.|TRBV19
CASSVQVPYEQYF
TGTGCCAGTAGTGTACAGGTTCCCTACGAGCAGTACTTC
>.|TRBJ1-1|few|TRBV2
CASRGGPGSPTFF
TGTGCCAGCAGGGGGGGTCCGGGATCCCCAACTTTCTTT
>.|TRBJ1-6|.|TRBV7-3
CASSGRDNSPLHF
TGTGCCAGCAGTGGGCGCGATAATTCACCCCTCCACTTT
>.|TRBJ1-2|.|TRBV5-8
CASSPDQGRGGYTF
TGTGCCAGCAGCCCTGACCAGGGACGGGGGGGCTACACCTTC
>.|TRBJ2-5|.|TRBV27
CASSPRWDSETQYF
TGTGCCAGCAGTCCCCGGTGGGACTCGGAGACCCAGTACTTC
>.|TRBJ1-1|.|TRBV15
CATSRYVGLNTEAFF
TGTGCCACCAGCAGGTACGTAGGGCTGAACACTGAAGCTTTCTTT
>TRBD1|TRBJ1-6|.|TRBV19
CASSPRTGSYNSPLHF
TGTGCCAGTAGTCCGAGGACAGGGAGCTATAATTCACCCCTCCACTTT
>.|TRBJ1-3|.|TRBV11-2
CASSPWGSSSGNTIYF
TGTGCCAGCAGCCCCTGGGGCTCCAGCTCTGGAAACACCATATATTTT
>TRBD1|TRBJ1-5|.|TRBV2
CASGRGLGQPQHF
TGTGCCAGCGGCAGGGGGCTGGGTCAGCCCCAGCATTTT
>.|TRBJ2-2|.|TRBV29-1
CSATVRQSNTGELFF
TGCAGCGCCACCGTAAGACAGTCGAACACCGGGGAGCTGTTTTTT
>.|TRBJ2-2|.|TRBV18
CASSPTTGAGGELFF
TGTGCCAGCTCACCTACGACGGGCGCAGGTGGGGAGCTGTTTTTT
>.|TRBJ2-5|.|TRBV4-1
CASSPLSGIRETQYF
TGCGCCAGCAGCCCGTTGTCGGGGATTCGAGAGACCCAGTACTTC
>TRBD2|TRBJ2-2|.|TRBV5-1
CASRRGGSNSGELFF
TGCGCCAGCCGACGGGGCGGGAGTAACTCCGGGGAGCTGTTTTTT
>TRBD1|TRBJ2-7|.|TRBV5-1
CASSLDRDHEQYF
TGTGCCAGCAGCCTGGACAGGGACCACGAGCAGTACTTC
>TRBD1|TRBJ1-2|.|TRBV5-4
CASSPGTGGDLYGYTF
TGTGCCAGCAGCCCAGGGACAGGGGGTGACCTCTATGGCTACACCTTC
>.|TRBJ2-2|.|TRBV15
CATSRDRRLAPYTGELFF
TGTGCCACCAGCAGAGATAGGCGGCTAGCGCCGTACACCGGGGAGCTGTTTTTT